The 8 T cell receptor beta chains reported below all come from one sample, sequenced in a study of shared clonotypes between healthy human individuals. Only in-frame clones appear in the TCRdb table, and some are missing; sequencing was by immunoSEQ multiplex PCR. Of hundreds of thousands of clones listed, less than 80% are singletons. The specimen sequenced was memory CD4+ T cells sorted from blood. Subset: CD45RA-negative fraction. These receptors were collected from a young woman in good health.

The sample holds a few counts of this clone. The rearrangement links TRBV7-8 to TRBJ2-7, with 7 bases that match TRBD2. Germline loops: CDR1 SGHVS, CDR2 FQNEAQ. The trim removed 1 base at V and 3 bases at J, leaving 12 bases unmatched. CDR3 length equals 17 residues. Here the CDR3 reads CASSLVSVAGVGYEQYF. DNA for the CDR3: TGTGCCAGCAGCTTAGTTTCGGTGGCGGGAGTCGGCTACGAGCAGTACTTC.

This rearrangement joins TRBV5-1 to TRBJ2-1; D might be TRBD2 (5 bases). The V end was cut by 4 bases, the J end by 3 bases, with 14 bases between. From germline, CDR1 is SGHRS and CDR2 YFSETQ. CDR3 length: 15 residues. The CDR3 DNA sequence: TGCGCCAGCAGCCCCCGAAACGGAGGCTACAATGAGCAGTTCTTC. Amino acids: CASSPRNGGYNEQFF.

This clone was found many times. The V call is TRBV5-8, the J call TRBJ1-4; tentatively, D is TRBD1 (6 bases). CDR1 and CDR2 from the germline V gene are SGHTS and YDEGEE. This CDR3 is built from 13 residues. The V end was cut by 4 bases, the J end by 10 bases, with 14 bases between. CDR3 nucleotide sequence: TGTGCCAGCAGCCTTAACAGGGACGGAAAACTGTTTTTT. Translation gives CASSLNRDGKLFF.

The chain carries TRBV2 and TRBJ1-5, with a weak D call TRBD1 (5 bases). Germline assignment: CDR1 SNHLY and CDR2 FYNNEI. The V and J ends lost 3 bases and 9 bases respectively, with 15 bases between them. The CDR3 covers 14 residues. In DNA, the CDR3 is TGTGCCAGCAGTGACGGTCAGGGCAAGGGGCCCCAGCATTTT. Translation: CASSDGQGKGPQHF.

The chain links TRBV18 to TRBJ2-5; D is possibly TRBD1 (5 bases). The V and J ends lost 3 bases and 2 bases respectively, with 10 bases between them. The CDR3 is 14 residues long. Germline lookup yields CDR1 KGHSH and CDR2 LQKENI. In DNA, the CDR3 is TGTGCCAGCTCACCTTTCCCAGGGCAAGAGACCCAGTACTTC. As protein: CASSPFPGQETQYF.

The V gene is TRBV28, the J gene TRBJ2-5; no reliable D call. V was clipped by 6 bases and J by 7 bases, with 15 bases between them. CDR3 length equals 13 residues. Germline values: CDR1 MDHEN, CDR2 SYDVKM. The CDR3 nucleotides are TGTGCCAGCAGCCGGACCGGTTGGGGGACCCAGTACTTC. The encoded protein is CASSRTGWGTQYF.

This clone was recorded a few times. The CDR3 protein is CASSPDGLSGNTIYF. In DNA form, the CDR3 reads TGTGCCAGCAGCCCTGACGGTTTATCTGGAAACACCATATATTTT. The chain carries TRBV7-2 and TRBJ1-3; D unresolved. Germline assignment: CDR1 SGHTA and CDR2 FQGNSA. The CDR3 totals 15 residues. The V gene lost 5 bases and the J gene lost 1 base, with 12 bases spanning the gap.

J is TRBJ1-5 and V is TRBV25-1; D not resolved. Germline V gives CDR1 MGHDK, CDR2 SYGVNS. This CDR3 has 14 residues. V lost 3 bases and J lost 6, with 12 bases in between. CDR3 DNA: TGTGCCAGCAGTGACATGGATTTTGGTCAGCCCCAGCATTTT. It codes for CASSDMDFGQPQHF.